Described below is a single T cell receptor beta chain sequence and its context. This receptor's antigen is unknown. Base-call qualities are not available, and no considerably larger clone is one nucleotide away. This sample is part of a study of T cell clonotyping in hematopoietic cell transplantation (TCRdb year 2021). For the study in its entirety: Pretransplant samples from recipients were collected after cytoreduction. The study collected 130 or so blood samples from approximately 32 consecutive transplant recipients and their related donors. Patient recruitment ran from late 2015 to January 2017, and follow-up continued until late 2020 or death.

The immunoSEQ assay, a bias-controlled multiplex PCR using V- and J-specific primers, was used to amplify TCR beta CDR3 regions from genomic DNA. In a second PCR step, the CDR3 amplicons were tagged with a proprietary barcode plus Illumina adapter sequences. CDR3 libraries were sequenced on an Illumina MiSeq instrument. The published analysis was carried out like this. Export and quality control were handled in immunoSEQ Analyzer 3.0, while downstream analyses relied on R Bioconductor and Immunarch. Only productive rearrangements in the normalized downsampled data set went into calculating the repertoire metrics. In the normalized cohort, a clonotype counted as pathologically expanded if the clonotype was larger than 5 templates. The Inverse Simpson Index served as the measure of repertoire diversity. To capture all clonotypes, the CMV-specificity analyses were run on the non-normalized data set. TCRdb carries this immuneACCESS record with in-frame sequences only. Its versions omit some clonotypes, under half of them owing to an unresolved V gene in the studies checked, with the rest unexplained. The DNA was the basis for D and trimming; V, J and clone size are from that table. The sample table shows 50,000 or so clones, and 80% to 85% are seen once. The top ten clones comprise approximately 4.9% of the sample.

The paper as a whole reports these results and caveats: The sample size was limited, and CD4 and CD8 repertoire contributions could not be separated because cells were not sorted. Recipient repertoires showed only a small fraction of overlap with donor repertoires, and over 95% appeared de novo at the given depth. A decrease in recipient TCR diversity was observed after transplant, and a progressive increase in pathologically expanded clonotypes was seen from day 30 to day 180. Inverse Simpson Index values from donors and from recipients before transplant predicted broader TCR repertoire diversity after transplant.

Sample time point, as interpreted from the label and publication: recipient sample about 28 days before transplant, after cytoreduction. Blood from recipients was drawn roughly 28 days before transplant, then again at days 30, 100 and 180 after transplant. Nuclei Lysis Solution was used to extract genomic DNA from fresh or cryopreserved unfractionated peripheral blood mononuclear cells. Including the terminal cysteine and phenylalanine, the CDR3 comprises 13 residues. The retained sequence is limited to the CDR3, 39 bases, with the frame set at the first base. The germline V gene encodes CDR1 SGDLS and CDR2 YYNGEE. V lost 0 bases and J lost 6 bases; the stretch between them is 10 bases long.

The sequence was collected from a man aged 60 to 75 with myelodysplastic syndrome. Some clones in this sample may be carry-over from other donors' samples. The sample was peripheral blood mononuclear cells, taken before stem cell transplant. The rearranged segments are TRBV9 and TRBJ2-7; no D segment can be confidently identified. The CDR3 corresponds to CASSVEEWGEQYF. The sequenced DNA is TGTGCCAGCAGCGTAGAGGAATGGGGCGAGCAGTACTTC.